Listed below are T cell receptor beta chains from one sample, sequenced in a study of CD8+ T cells in alopecia areata. Only in-frame clones appear in the TCRdb table, and some are missing; sequencing was by immunoSEQ multiplex PCR. Among 95,000 to 100,000 clones listed, 55% to 70% were seen once. Source: CD8+ T cells sorted from blood, taken between weeks 55 and 65, from a patient treated with tofacitinib. The receptors stem from a human donor with alopecia areata. Each CDR3 is given with its conserved first and last residue. Each record gives: D gene, V gene, CDR3 protein. The D gene is left open where the match is weak.

NA | TRBV29-1 | CSVDKQGYYGYTF
NA | TRBV23-1 | CASSQPLSCSGANVLTF
NA | TRBV10-1 | CASSESEAGFKDTGELFF
NA | TRBV29-1 | CSVWKWTASSGNTIYF
TRBD1 | TRBV5-5 | CASSRTGYGYTF
TRBD2 | TRBV4-2 | CASSQDWSSGGEQFF
NA | TRBV6-6 | CASTPHRDSNQPQHF
TRBD1 | TRBV7-9 | CASSSDRDNEQFF
TRBD1 | TRBV9 | CASSGITGGGNYGYTF
TRBD2 | TRBV2 | CASPLVSRTSGEETQYF
NA | TRBV7-9 | CASSLGPGGNGYTF
NA | TRBV7-9 | CASSVGGGEHEAFF
TRBD1 | TRBV2 | CASSDGTGDQPQHF
NA | TRBV13 | CASSLMDSTDTQYF
NA | TRBV5-1 | CASSQKGDDEQYF
TRBD1 | TRBV12-5 | CASGLARTGTDTGRSGHEQFF
NA | TRBV13 | CASSLRHNEQFF
NA | TRBV4-1 | CASSLADHEQFF
TRBD1 | TRBV30 | CAWGQGAVNEQFF
TRBD1 | TRBV5-6 | CASSPRTGAHGYTF
NA | TRBV11-2 | CASSRIRDLANQPQHF
TRBD1 | TRBV5-1 | CASSQGGDTIYF
TRBD2 | TRBV4-1 | CASSQEDRGGSGNEQFF
NA | TRBV6-5 | CASSWSGNTEAFF
NA | TRBV13 | CASSLGRTTSGNTIYF
NA | TRBV5-6 | CASSFGSSYEQYF
NA | TRBV7-6 | CASSFQGSAEAFF
NA | TRBV29-1 | CSVSSPNTGELFF
NA | TRBV27 | CASSSTPHEAFF
NA | TRBV7-3 | CASSLGTGALETQYF
TRBD1 | TRBV9 | CASSVGTGEPYGYTF
NA | TRBV29-1 | CSVVPRFGDLGGYTF
NA | TRBV2 | CASRERLAKNIQYF
NA | TRBV2 | CASNEVSGANVLTF
NA | TRBV4-1 | CASSQVKVGDTQYF
NA | TRBV7-9 | CASSLGAGYEQYF
NA | TRBV2 | CASSVGQGKFF
NA | TRBV27 | CASSLLGNEQYF
NA | TRBV29-1 | CSVEGWNDDRIANYGYTF
TRBD1 | TRBV2 | CASMDRVDGYTF
NA | TRBV5-1 | CASSLTVRETQYF
TRBD2 | TRBV7-9 | CASSFLAGDQYF
NA | TRBV7-2 | CASSTVNLGIGAFF
TRBD1 | TRBV5-1 | CASSSLQGTAYEQYF
NA | TRBV27 | CASSPPRSPLHF
NA | TRBV30 | CAWSLGRYQETQYF
NA | TRBV5-6 | CASSSGPSQPQHF
TRBD1 | TRBV29-1 | CSAMDRATEAFF
TRBD1 | TRBV5-6 | CASSSGQGHNEQFF